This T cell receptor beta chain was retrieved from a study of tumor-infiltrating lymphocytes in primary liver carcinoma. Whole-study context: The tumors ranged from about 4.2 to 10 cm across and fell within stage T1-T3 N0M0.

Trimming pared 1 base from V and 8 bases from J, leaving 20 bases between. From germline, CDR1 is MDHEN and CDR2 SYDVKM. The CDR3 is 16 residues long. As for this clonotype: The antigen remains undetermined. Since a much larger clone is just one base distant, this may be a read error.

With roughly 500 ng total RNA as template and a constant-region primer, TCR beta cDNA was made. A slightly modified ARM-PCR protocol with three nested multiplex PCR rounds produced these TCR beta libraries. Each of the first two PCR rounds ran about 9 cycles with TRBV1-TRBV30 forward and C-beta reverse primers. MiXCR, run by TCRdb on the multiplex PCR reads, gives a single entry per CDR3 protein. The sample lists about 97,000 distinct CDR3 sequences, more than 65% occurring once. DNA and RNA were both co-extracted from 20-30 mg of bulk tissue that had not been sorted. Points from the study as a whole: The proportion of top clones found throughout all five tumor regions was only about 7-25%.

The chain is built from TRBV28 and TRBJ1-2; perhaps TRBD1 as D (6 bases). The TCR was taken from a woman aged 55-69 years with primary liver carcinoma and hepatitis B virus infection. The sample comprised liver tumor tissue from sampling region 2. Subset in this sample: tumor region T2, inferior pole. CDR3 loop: CASSLSRGRMVIGYTF. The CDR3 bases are TGTGCCAGCAGTTTATCGAGGGGGAGGATGGTAATCGGCTACACCTTC.